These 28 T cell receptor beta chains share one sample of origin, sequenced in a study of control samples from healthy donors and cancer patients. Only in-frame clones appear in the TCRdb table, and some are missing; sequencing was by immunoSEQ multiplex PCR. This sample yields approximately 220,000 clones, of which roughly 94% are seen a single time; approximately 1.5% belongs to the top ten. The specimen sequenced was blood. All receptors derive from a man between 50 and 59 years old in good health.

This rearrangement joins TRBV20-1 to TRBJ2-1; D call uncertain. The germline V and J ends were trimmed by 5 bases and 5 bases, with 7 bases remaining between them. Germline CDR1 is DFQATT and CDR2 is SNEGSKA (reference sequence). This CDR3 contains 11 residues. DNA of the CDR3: TGCAGTGCTCACTTTGACAATGAGCAGTTCTTC. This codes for CSAHFDNEQFF.

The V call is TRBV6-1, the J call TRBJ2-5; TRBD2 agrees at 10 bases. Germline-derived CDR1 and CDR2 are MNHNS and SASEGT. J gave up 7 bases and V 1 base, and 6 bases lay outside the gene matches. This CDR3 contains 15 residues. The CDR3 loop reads CASSEVASGGPTQYF. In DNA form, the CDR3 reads TGTGCCAGCAGTGAAGTGGCTAGCGGGGGCCCGACCCAGTACTTC.

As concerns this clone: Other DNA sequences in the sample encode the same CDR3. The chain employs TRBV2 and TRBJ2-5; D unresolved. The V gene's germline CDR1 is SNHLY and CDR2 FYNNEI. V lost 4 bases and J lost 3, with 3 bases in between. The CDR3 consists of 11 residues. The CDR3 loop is CASSVEETQYF. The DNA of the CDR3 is TGTGCCAGCAGTGTGGAAGAGACCCAGTACTTC.

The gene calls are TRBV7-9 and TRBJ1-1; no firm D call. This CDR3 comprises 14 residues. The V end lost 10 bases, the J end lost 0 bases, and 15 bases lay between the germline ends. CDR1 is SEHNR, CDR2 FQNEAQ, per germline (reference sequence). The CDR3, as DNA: TGTGCCACCCGCGGGCTGTCCATGAACACTGAAGCTTTCTTT. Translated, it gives CATRGLSMNTEAFF.

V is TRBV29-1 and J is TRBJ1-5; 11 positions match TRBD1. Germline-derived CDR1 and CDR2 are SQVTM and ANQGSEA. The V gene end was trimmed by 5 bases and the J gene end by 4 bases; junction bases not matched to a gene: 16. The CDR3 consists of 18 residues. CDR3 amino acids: CSVQIGTGGDLRNQPQHF. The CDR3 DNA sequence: TGCAGCGTTCAAATCGGGACAGGGGGGGACCTCCGAAATCAGCCCCAGCATTTT.

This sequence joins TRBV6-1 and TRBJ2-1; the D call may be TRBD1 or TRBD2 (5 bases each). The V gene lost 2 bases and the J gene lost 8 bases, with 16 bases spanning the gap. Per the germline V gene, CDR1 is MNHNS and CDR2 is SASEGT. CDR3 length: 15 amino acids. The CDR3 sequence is CASSELGVALDEQFF. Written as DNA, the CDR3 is TGTGCCAGCAGTGAATTGGGGGTTGCGTTGGATGAGCAGTTCTTC.

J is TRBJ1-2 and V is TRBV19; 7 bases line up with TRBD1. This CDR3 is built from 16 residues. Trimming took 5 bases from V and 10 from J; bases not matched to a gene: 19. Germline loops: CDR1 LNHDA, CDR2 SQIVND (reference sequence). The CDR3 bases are TGTGCCAGTAGTCAACAGGGGTCCCTTGGGGCAAAGGACTACACCTTC. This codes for CASSQQGSLGAKDYTF.

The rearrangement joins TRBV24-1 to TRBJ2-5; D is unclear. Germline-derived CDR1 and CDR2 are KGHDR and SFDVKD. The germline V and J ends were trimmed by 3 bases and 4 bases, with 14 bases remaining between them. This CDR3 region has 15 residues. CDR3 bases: TGTGCCACCAGTGATGCGAGGAGATTCGCAGAGACCCAGTACTTC. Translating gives CATSDARRFAETQYF.

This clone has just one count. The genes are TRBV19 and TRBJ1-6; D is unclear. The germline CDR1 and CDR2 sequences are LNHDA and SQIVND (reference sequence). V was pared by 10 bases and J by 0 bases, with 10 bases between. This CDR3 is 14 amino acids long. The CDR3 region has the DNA TGTGCCACCTCGTTGGGCTCCTATAATTCACCCCTCCACTTT. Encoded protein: CATSLGSYNSPLHF.

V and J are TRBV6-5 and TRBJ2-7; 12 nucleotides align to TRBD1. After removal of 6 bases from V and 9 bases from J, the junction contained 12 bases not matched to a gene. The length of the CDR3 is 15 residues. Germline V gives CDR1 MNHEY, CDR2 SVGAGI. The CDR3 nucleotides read TGTGCCAGCAGCGACCCGGGACAGGGGGCGTTTGGGCAGTACGTC. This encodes CASSDPGQGAFGQYV.

Written as DNA, the CDR3 is TGTGCCAGCAGCCCGATATCCCAAACCGATGAGCAGTTCTTC. It encodes CASSPISQTDEQFF. The chain combines TRBV7-3 with TRBJ2-1; D is ambiguous. CDR1 SGHTA and CDR2 FQGTGA come from the germline V gene. The CDR3 contains 14 residues. V shed 5 bases and J shed 8 bases, with 16 bases lying between them.

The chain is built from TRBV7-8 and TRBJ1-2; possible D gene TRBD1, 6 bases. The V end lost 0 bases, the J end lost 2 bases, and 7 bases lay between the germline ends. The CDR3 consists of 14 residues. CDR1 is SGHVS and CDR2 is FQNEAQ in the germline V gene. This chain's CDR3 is CASSLAQGNYGYTF. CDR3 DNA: TGTGCCAGCAGCTTAGCGCAGGGGAACTATGGCTACACCTTC.

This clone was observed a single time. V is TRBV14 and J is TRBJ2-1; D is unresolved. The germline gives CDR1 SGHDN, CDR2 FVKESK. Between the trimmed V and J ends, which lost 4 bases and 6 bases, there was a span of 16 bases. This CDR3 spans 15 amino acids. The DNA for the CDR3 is TGTGCCAGCAGCCCCCCCGGCCTCGGGTCCAATGAGCAGTTCTTC. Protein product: CASSPPGLGSNEQFF.

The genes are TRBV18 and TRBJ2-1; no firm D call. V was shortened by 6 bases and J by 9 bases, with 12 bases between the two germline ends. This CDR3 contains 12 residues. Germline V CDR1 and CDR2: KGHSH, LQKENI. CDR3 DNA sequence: TGTGCCAGCTCCCCGGCGGCGGCTGAGCAGTTCTTC. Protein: CASSPAAAEQFF. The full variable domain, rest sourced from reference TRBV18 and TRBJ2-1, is NAGVMQNPRHLVRRRGQEARLRCSPMKGHSHVYWYRQLPEEGLKFMVYLQKENIIDESGMPKERFSAEFPKEGPSILRIQQVVRGDSAAYFCASSPAAAEQFFGPGTRLTVL.

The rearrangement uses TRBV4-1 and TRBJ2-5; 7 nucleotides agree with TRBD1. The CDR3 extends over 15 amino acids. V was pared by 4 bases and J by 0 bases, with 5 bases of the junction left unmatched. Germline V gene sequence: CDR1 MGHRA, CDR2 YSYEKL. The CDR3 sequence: CASSPGQRNQETQYF. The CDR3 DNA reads TGCGCCAGCAGCCCGGGACAGAGAAACCAAGAGACCCAGTACTTC.

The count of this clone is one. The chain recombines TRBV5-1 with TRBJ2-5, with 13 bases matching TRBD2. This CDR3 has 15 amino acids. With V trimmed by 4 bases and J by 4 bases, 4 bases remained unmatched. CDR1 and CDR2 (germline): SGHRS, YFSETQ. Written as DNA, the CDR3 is TGCGCCAGCAGCCGAGGGACTAGCGGGGCAGAGACCCAGTACTTC. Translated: CASSRGTSGAETQYF.

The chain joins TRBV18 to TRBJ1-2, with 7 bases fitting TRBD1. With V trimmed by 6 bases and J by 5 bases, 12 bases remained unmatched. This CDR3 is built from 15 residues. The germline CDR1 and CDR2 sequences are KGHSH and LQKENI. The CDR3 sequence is CASSPAGTAEYGYTF. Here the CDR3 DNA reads TGTGCCAGCTCCCCAGCTGGGACAGCCGAGTATGGCTACACCTTC.

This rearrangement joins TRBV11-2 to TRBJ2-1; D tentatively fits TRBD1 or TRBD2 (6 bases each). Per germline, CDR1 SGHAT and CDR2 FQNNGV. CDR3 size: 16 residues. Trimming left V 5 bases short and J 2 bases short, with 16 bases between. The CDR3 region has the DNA TGTGCCAGCAGCGACCTTACGGGGGCAGCCTACAATGAGCAGTTCTTC. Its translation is CASSDLTGAAYNEQFF.

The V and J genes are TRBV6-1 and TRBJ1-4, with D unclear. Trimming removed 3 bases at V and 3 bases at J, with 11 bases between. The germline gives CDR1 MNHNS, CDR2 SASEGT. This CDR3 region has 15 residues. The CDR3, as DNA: TGTGCCAGCAGTGACCCTCCCCAGGCTAATGAAAAACTGTTTTTT. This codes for CASSDPPQANEKLFF.

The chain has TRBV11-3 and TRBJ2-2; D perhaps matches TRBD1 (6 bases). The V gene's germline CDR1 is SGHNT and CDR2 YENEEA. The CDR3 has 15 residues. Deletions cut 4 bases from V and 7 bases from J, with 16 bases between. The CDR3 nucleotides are TGTGCCAGCAGCTCGGCCCGGGACAAGAGCGGGGAGCTGTTTTTT. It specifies CASSSARDKSGELFF.

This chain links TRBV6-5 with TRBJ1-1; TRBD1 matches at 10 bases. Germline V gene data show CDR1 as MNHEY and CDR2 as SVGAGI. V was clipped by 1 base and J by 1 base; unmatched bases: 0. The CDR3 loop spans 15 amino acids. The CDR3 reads CASSYWDRGNTEAFF. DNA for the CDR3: TGTGCCAGCAGTTACTGGGACAGGGGGAACACTGAAGCTTTCTTT.

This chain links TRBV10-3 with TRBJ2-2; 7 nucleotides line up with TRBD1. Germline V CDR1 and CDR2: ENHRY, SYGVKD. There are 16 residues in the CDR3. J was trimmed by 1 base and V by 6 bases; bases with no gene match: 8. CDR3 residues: CAISAGTAGNTGELFF. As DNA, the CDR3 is TGTGCCATCAGCGCCGGGACAGCAGGGAACACCGGGGAGCTGTTTTTT.

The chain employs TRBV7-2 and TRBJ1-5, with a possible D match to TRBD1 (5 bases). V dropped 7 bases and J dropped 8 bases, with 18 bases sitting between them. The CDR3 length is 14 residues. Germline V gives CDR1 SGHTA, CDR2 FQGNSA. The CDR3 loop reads CASIGHGASKPQHF. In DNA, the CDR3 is TGTGCCAGCATCGGTCACGGGGCTTCGAAGCCCCAGCATTTT.

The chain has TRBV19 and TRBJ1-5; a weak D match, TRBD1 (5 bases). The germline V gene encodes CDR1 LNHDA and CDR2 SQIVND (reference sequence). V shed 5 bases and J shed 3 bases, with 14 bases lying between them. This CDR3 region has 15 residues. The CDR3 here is CASSPLDRSNQPQHF. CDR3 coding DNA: TGTGCCAGTAGTCCCCTTGACAGATCCAATCAGCCCCAGCATTTT.

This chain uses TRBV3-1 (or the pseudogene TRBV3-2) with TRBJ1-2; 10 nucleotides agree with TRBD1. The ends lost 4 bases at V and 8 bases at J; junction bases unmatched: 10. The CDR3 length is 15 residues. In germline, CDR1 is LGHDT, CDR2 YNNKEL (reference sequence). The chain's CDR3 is CASSPHSGTGDGYTF. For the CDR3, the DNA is TGTGCCAGCAGCCCCCACTCCGGGACAGGGGACGGCTACACCTTC.

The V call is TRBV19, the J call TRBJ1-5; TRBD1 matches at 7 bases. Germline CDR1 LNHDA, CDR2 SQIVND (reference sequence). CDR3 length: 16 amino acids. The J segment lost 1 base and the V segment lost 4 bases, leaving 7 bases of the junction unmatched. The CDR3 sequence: CASSTSHRGSNQPQHF. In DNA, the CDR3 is TGTGCCAGTAGTACCTCCCACAGGGGCAGCAATCAGCCCCAGCATTTT.

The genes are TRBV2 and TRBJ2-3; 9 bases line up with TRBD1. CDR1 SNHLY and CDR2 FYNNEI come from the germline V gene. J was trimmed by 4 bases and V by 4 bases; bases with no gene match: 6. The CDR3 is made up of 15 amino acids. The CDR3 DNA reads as TGTGCCAGCAGTGTGGCTACAGGGGGCGCAGATACGCAGTATTTT. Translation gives CASSVATGGADTQYF. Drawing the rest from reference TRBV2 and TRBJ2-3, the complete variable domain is EPEVTQTPSHQVTQMGQEVILRCVPISNHLYFYWYRQILGQKVEFLVSFYNNEISEKSEIFDDQFSVERPDGSNFTLKIRSTKLEDSAMYFCASSVATGGADTQYFGPGTRLTVL.

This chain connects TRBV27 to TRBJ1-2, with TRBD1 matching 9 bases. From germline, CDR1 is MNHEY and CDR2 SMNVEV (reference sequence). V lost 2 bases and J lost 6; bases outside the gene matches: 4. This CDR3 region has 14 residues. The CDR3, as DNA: TGTGCCAGCAGTTTACGAACAGGGGGCGATGGCTACACCTTC. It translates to CASSLRTGGDGYTF.